Below are 9 T cell receptor beta chains sequenced from a single sample in a study of brain T cells in children with intractable seizures. Assay used: immunoSEQ multiplex PCR; TCRdb lists only in-frame clones, some missing. The data hold hundreds of thousands of clones, with roughly 92% observed a single time. Time point in this sample: blood from clinic visit 5 months post-surgery; TSC patient then seizure free. The source was peripheral blood, collected 4 to 5 months after surgery. These receptors were collected from a boy in the first two years of life with tuberous sclerosis and intractable seizures.

The gene calls are TRBV3-1 (or the pseudogene TRBV3-2) and TRBJ2-3, with a weak D call TRBD2 (7 bases). Germline loops: CDR1 LGHDT, CDR2 YNNKEL (reference sequence). Trimming took off 0 bases at V and 4 bases at J, with 14 bases between the two ends. CDR3 length: 16 residues. CDR3 sequence reads: CASSQDGGGPADTQYF. The CDR3 DNA reads as TGTGCCAGCAGCCAAGATGGGGGGGGGCCGGCAGATACGCAGTATTTT.

The J gene is TRBJ2-1, the V gene TRBV24-1; no clear D. The ends were cut back, 3 bases at V and 4 bases at J, with 9 bases in the middle. The length of the CDR3 is 14 residues. Germline values: CDR1 KGHDR, CDR2 SFDVKD. CDR3 protein: CATSDPISYNEQFF. The CDR3 DNA reads TGTGCCACCAGTGATCCCATTTCGTACAATGAGCAGTTCTTC.

The chain has TRBV11-2 and TRBJ2-1; TRBD2 agrees at 11 bases. Germline trimming cut 7 bases from V and 2 bases from J; bases unmatched to any gene: 7. The CDR3 totals 16 residues. Germline CDR1 reads SGHAT; CDR2 reads FQNNGV. The CDR3 nucleotides are TGTGCCAGCAACGAAGGTAGCGGGAGGGCCTACAATGAGCAGTTCTTC. This translates into CASNEGSGRAYNEQFF.

The chain combines TRBV2 with TRBJ2-5; D remains ambiguous. This CDR3 region has 11 residues. Trimming pared 4 bases from V and 5 bases from J, leaving 5 bases between. CDR1 and CDR2 (germline): SNHLY, FYNNEI. CDR3 amino acids: CASSVAETQYF. The CDR3 nucleotides are TGTGCCAGCAGTGTTGCGGAGACCCAGTACTTC.

The chain has TRBV7-9 and TRBJ2-1, with a tentative D call TRBD1 (7 bases). The CDR3 runs to 16 residues. The V and J ends lost 0 bases and 6 bases respectively, with 15 bases between them. Looked up from germline, CDR1 is SEHNR and CDR2 is FQNEAQ (reference sequence). The CDR3 is CASSLAKQGGSNEQFF. The CDR3 coding sequence is TGTGCCAGCAGCTTAGCGAAGCAGGGGGGAAGCAATGAGCAGTTCTTC.

The rearrangement uses TRBV30 and TRBJ1-2; 7 bases map to TRBD1. Germline V gene sequence: CDR1 GTSNPN, CDR2 SVGIG (reference sequence). V lost 7 bases to trimming and J lost 3 bases; unmatched junction nucleotides: 5. This CDR3 contains 12 residues. CDR3 bases: TGTGCCTTTGACAGGGACGACTATGGCTACACCTTC. Translation gives CAFDRDDYGYTF.

The V and J genes are TRBV6-6 and TRBJ1-4, with D perhaps matching TRBD1 (6 bases). CDR1 is MNHNY, CDR2 SVGAGI, per germline (reference sequence). V was cut by 0 bases and J by 8 bases, with 16 bases left in between. The length of the CDR3 is 16 residues. The CDR3 here is CASSYSPPQGREKLFF. In DNA form, the CDR3 reads TGTGCCAGCAGTTACTCTCCGCCGCAGGGGAGAGAAAAACTGTTTTTT.

The chain employs TRBV11-2 and TRBJ2-7; D call uncertain. Trimming removed 1 base at V and 3 bases at J, with 7 bases between. Germline-derived CDR1 and CDR2 are SGHAT and FQNNGV. The CDR3 length is 13 residues. CDR3 bases: TGTGCCAGCAGCTTAGCCGGTCGCTACGAGCAGTACTTC. Translated: CASSLAGRYEQYF.

The genes are TRBV11-1 and TRBJ2-7; 10 bases align to TRBD2. Germline values: CDR1 SGHAT, CDR2 FQDESV (reference sequence). Losses at the gene ends were 2 bases for V and 3 bases for J; bases not matched to a gene: 7. The CDR3 runs 16 residues. The CDR3 region has the DNA TGTGCCAGCAGCTTATCAGCGGGAGGGCTAAACTACGAGCAGTACTTC. Protein sequence: CASSLSAGGLNYEQYF. Full variable domain (rest looked up from reference TRBV11-1 and TRBJ2-7): EAEVAQSPRYKITEKSQAVAFWCDPISGHATLYWYRQILGQGPELLVQFQDESVVDDSQLPKDRFSAERLKGVDSTLKIQPAELGDSAMYLCASSLSAGGLNYEQYFGPGTRLTVT.